A single sample gave rise to the 16 T cell receptor beta chains below, sequenced in a study of CD8+CD57+ T cells in acquired aplastic anemia. Patients sequenced had flow cytometry evidence of CD8+CD57+ cell expansion. For CDR3 and TCR beta VDJ profiling, genomic DNA was the template used. Each CDR3 protein is one row after TCRdb ran MiXCR on the reads. The sample lists hundreds of thousands of distinct CDR3 sequences, approximately 33% occurring once. Sequencing used sorted CD4+, CD8+, or CD8+CD57+ T cells (not recorded which) from PBMCs. Source of these receptors: a human donor with aplastic anemia.

The chain employs TRBV4-3 and TRBJ1-2; 10 nucleotides align to TRBD1. The CDR3 covers 15 residues. V trimming: 2 bases; J trimming: 4 bases; junction bases outside the gene matches: 4. Germline CDR1 and CDR2: LGHNA and YSLEER. DNA of the CDR3: TGCGCCAGCAGCCAACAGGACAGGGGGAGCTATGGCTACACCTTC. Its protein is CASSQQDRGSYGYTF.

This clonotype was counted a few times. V gene TRBV11-3 combines with J gene TRBJ2-2, with 7 bases aligning to TRBD1. The CDR3 loop spans 13 amino acids. V lost 5 bases to trimming and J lost 6 bases; unmatched junction nucleotides: 3. Germline V gene data show CDR1 as SGHNT and CDR2 as YENEEA. This CDR3 reads CASSQGVAGELFF. Here the CDR3 DNA reads TGTGCCAGCAGCCAGGGGGTGGCCGGGGAGCTGTTTTTT. Based on the CDR3 plus reference TRBV11-3 and TRBJ2-2, the full variable domain is EAGVVQSPRYKIIEKKQPVAFWCNPISGHNTLYWYLQNLGQGPELLIRYENEEAVDDSQLPKDRFSAERLKGVDSTLKIQPAELGDSAVYLCASSQGVAGELFFGEGSRLTVL.

The rearrangement uses TRBV2 and TRBJ2-7; D possibly uses TRBD1 or TRBD2 (6 bases each). CDR1 and CDR2 (germline): SNHLY, FYNNEI. CDR3 length: 14 amino acids. V shed 5 bases and J shed 3 bases, with 14 bases lying between them. This CDR3 is CASSSPGGHYEQYF. CDR3 coding DNA: TGTGCCAGCAGTTCCCCCGGGGGCCACTACGAGCAGTACTTC. Full variable domain (rest looked up from reference TRBV2 and TRBJ2-7): EPEVTQTPSHQVTQMGQEVILRCVPISNHLYFYWYRQILGQKVEFLVSFYNNEISEKSEIFDDQFSVERPDGSNFTLKIRSTKLEDSAMYFCASSSPGGHYEQYFGPGTRLTVT.

In regard to this clonotype: This may arise from a read error, as a much more abundant clone is one base away. The chain employs TRBV7-8 and TRBJ1-1; D gene ambiguous. Trimming took off 4 bases at V and 8 bases at J, with 11 bases between the two ends. The V gene's germline CDR1 is SGHVS and CDR2 FQNEAQ. The CDR3 is 12 residues long. CDR3 DNA sequence: TGTGCCAGCAGCTCTAGCCCGAGGGAAGCTTTCTTT. Its translation is CASSSSPREAFF. Using reference TRBV7-8 and TRBJ1-1 for the parts outside the CDR3, the full variable domain is GAGVSQSPRYKVAKRGQDVALRCDPISGHVSLFWYQQALGQGPEFLTYFQNEAQLDKSGLPSDRFFAERPEGSVSTLKIQRTQQEDSAVYLCASSSSPREAFFGQGTRLTVV.

Many counts were recorded for this clonotype. The V and J genes are TRBV20-1 and TRBJ2-7, with 8 positions matching TRBD2. The CDR3 extends over 15 amino acids. Germline CDR1 DFQATT, CDR2 SNEGSKA (reference sequence). J gave up 2 bases and V 3 bases, and 9 bases lay outside the gene matches. CDR3 protein: CSASQGGRFPYEQYF. In nucleotides, the CDR3 is TGCAGTGCTAGCCAAGGCGGGAGGTTCCCCTACGAGCAGTACTTC.

This clonotype was seen ten or more times. This sequence joins TRBV15 and TRBJ2-5; TRBD1 is a possible D gene (5 bases). Trimming removed 3 bases from V and 2 bases from J, with 13 bases in between. The CDR3 has 15 amino acids. Germline V gene sequence: CDR1 LNHNV, CDR2 YYDKDF (reference sequence). CDR3: CATSSEFRQQETQYF. The CDR3 DNA sequence: TGTGCCACCAGCAGTGAATTTAGACAGCAAGAGACCCAGTACTTC.

This rearrangement joins TRBV15 to TRBJ2-7, with TRBD2 identical over 10 bases. V shed 0 bases and J 6 bases; nucleotides not matched to a gene: 5. In germline, CDR1 is LNHNV, CDR2 YYDKDF (reference sequence). The CDR3 loop spans 15 amino acids. DNA for the CDR3: TGTGCCACCAGCAGAGATAGCGGGAGGTTTGGCGAGCAGTACTTC. Translating gives CATSRDSGRFGEQYF.

This chain links TRBV2 with TRBJ2-5; 11 nucleotides align to TRBD1. V lost 6 bases, J lost 11 bases, and 8 bases stayed unmatched. The CDR3 covers 13 residues. Germline-derived CDR1 and CDR2 are SNHLY and FYNNEI. CDR3 protein: CASRWGQGGTQYF. CDR3 bases: TGTGCCAGCAGGTGGGGACAGGGGGGGACTCAGTACTTC.

Details on this clonotype: A read error may produce the germline difference seen at one junction end. This chain uses TRBV10-3 with TRBJ2-5; TRBD1 or TRBD2 may be the D gene (6 bases each). This CDR3 region has 17 residues. Germline CDR1 is ENHRY and CDR2 is SYGVKD. The chain's CDR3 is CASSYFGGSGGAETQYF. The CDR3 DNA sequence: TGTGCCAGCAGTTACTTTGGGGGCTCCGGGGGAGCGGAGACCCAGTACTTC.

This clonotype was seen at least ten times. The CDR3 nucleotides read TGCAGTGCTAGATCCACCGGGACTAGCTCCTACGAGCAGTACTTC. As protein: CSARSTGTSSYEQYF. The chain has TRBV20-1 and TRBJ2-7, with 8 bases identical to TRBD2. Germline V gives CDR1 DFQATT, CDR2 SNEGSKA (reference sequence). This CDR3 has 15 amino acids. Trimming at V came to 2 bases and at J to 0 bases, leaving 6 bases not matched to a gene.

Only one count was recorded for this clonotype. The chain is built from TRBV2 and TRBJ1-2, with 7 bases identical to TRBD1. Germline trimming cut 6 bases from V and 0 bases from J; bases unmatched to any gene: 7. CDR3 size: 15 residues. Germline values: CDR1 SNHLY, CDR2 FYNNEI. In DNA form, the CDR3 reads TGTGCCAGCAGGGGACGGGACAGAACTAACTATGGCTACACCTTC. Protein: CASRGRDRTNYGYTF.

This clonotype was observed many times. This chain uses TRBV20-1 with TRBJ1-2, with a weak D call TRBD1 (5 bases). The CDR3 covers 14 residues. V shed 3 bases and J shed 4 bases, with 15 bases lying between them. CDR1 DFQATT and CDR2 SNEGSKA come from the germline V gene (reference sequence). CDR3 sequence reads: CSARGGGSRYGYTF. For the CDR3, the DNA is TGCAGTGCTAGGGGTGGGGGAAGTCGCTATGGCTACACCTTC.

CDR3 residues: CATSRTGTVEQYF. The CDR3 DNA reads as TGTGCCACCAGCAGGACAGGGACGGTCGAGCAGTACTTC. The chain links TRBV15 to TRBJ2-7, with TRBD1 matching 7 bases. This CDR3 is built from 13 residues. J was trimmed by 6 bases and V by 3 bases; bases with no gene match: 5. Germline loops: CDR1 LNHNV, CDR2 YYDKDF (reference sequence).

V usage is TRBV30 and J usage is TRBJ2-7; D possibly uses TRBD1 or TRBD2 (5 bases each). V lost 2 bases and J 9 bases, leaving 14 bases between the germline ends. Germline V gene lookup returns CDR1 GTSNPN and CDR2 SVGIG (reference sequence). The CDR3 is 12 amino acids. CDR3 in amino acids: CAWSWSRDGQYF. CDR3 sequence (DNA): TGTGCCTGGAGTTGGTCGAGGGACGGGCAGTACTTC.

This chain links TRBV2 with TRBJ1-5; D may be TRBD1 (5 bases). There are 16 residues in the CDR3. Germline lookup yields CDR1 SNHLY and CDR2 FYNNEI. V was shortened by 8 bases and J by 1 base, with 18 bases between the two germline ends. The DNA of the CDR3 is TGTGCCAGCTCACCAGGGCAGTTTGGGAGCAATCAGCCCCAGCATTTT. It encodes CASSPGQFGSNQPQHF. The whole variable domain, filled in from reference TRBV2 and TRBJ1-5, reads EPEVTQTPSHQVTQMGQEVILRCVPISNHLYFYWYRQILGQKVEFLVSFYNNEISEKSEIFDDQFSVERPDGSNFTLKIRSTKLEDSAMYFCASSPGQFGSNQPQHFGDGTRLSIL.

This clonotype was detected many times. The rearrangement links TRBV4-2 to TRBJ2-3; 7 nucleotides agree with TRBD2. This CDR3 comprises 13 residues. The germline V gene encodes CDR1 LGHNA and CDR2 YNFKEQ. Losses at the gene ends were 6 bases for V and 6 bases for J; bases not matched to a gene: 6. CDR3 in DNA: TGTGCCAGCAGAAACGGGGGAGGGGATACGCAGTATTTT. It encodes CASRNGGGDTQYF.